Listed below are T cell receptor beta chains from one sample, sequenced in a study of brain metastases from non-small cell lung cancer. Only in-frame clones appear in the TCRdb table, and some are missing; sequencing was by immunoSEQ multiplex PCR. This table has roughly 4,500 clones, nearly 90% appearing once. The sequencing sample was made of primary lung tumor tissue. The receptors here all came from a donor at least 40 years old with non-small cell lung cancer. Both conserved end residues are part of each CDR3. Fields, in order: J gene, V gene, clone size, D gene, CDR3 length, CDR3 DNA, CDR3 protein. D genes are given only for firm matches. The size of a clone is reported for some rows only, either as once, few or many, or as a class for expanded clones.

TRBJ2-7 TRBV11-3 - - 15 TGTGCCAGCAGCACCCAGACAGGGGCGGGGGTCGAGCAGTACTTC CASSTQTGAGVEQYF
TRBJ2-1 TRBV27 once - 15 TGTGCCAGCCTACCGGAATGGGGGGGGGCTAATGAGCAGTTCTTC CASLPEWGGANEQFF
TRBJ1-4 TRBV6-2/TRBV6-3 - - 15 TGTGCCAGCAGTTTGCGTAGGGGGACTAATGAAAAACTGTTTTTT CASSLRRGTNEKLFF
TRBJ2-3 TRBV7-9 - - 14 TGTGCCAGCAGTATCGTGGTTAGCACAGATACGCAGTATTTT CASSIVVSTDTQYF
TRBJ1-5 TRBV6-5 - - 13 TGTGCCAGCAGCGCACTTGGCAATCAGCCCCAGCATTTT CASSALGNQPQHF
TRBJ2-5 TRBV6-5 - - 14 TGTGCCAGCAGTTATAGGGGACTGAAGGAGACCCAGTACTTC CASSYRGLKETQYF
TRBJ2-7 TRBV10-2 - - 12 TGCGCCAGCTCTCAGGGAAGCTACGAGCAGTACTTC CASSQGSYEQYF
TRBJ2-3 TRBV7-3 - - 13 TGTGCCAGCACTTGGACCACCACAGATACGCAGTATTTT CASTWTTTDTQYF
TRBJ2-3 TRBV5-1 - TRBD1 14 TGCGCCAGCAGCTTGGAAGGGGGCCAACAGCCCCAGTATTTT CASSLEGGQQPQYF
TRBJ1-1 TRBV6-2/TRBV6-3 - TRBD1 16 TGTGCCAGCAGCCAGAAAGGACAGGGGGGCTTGGCTGAAGCTTTCTTT CASSQKGQGGLAEAFF
TRBJ2-3 TRBV5-8 - - 13 TGTGCCAGCAGCTTGAGTAGAACAGATACGCAGTATTTT CASSLSRTDTQYF
TRBJ2-5 TRBV29-1 - - 12 TGCAGTGTCACAGGGTCAAAAGAGACCCAGTACTTC CSVTGSKETQYF
TRBJ2-6 TRBV6-2/TRBV6-3 - TRBD1 15 TGTGCCAGCAGTGATACAGGGGGCTTGACCAACGTCCTGACTTTC CASSDTGGLTNVLTF
TRBJ1-4 TRBV5-6 - TRBD1 15 TGTGCCAGCAGCTTAAGCGGGACAGGGCATGAAAAACTGTTTTTT CASSLSGTGHEKLFF
TRBJ2-1 TRBV3-1/TRBV3-2 once - 16 TGTGCCAGCAGCCCGCAGGGGGGCGATTCCTACAATGAGCAGTTCTTC CASSPQGGDSYNEQFF
TRBJ2-2 TRBV5-1 - - 14 TGCGCCAGCAGCCCAGGGCTATTGACCGGGGAGCTGTTTTTT CASSPGLLTGELFF
TRBJ1-1 TRBV7-3 - - 14 TGTGCCAGCAGCTTCAGGGTGGGGAGCACTGAAGCTTTCTTT CASSFRVGSTEAFF
TRBJ2-1 TRBV5-6 - - 11 TGTGCCAGCAGCTTGCTAGCGGAGCAGTTCTTC CASSLLAEQFF
TRBJ2-4 TRBV30 - - 16 TGTGCCTGGGGCACTTCAGGGGCTTTAGCCAAAAACATTCAGTACTTC CAWGTSGALAKNIQYF
TRBJ2-5 TRBV7-6 - - 17 TGTGCCAGCAGCTTAGTCGGGGTCAGAACAGCACAAGAGACCCAGTACTTC CASSLVGVRTAQETQYF
TRBJ1-1 TRBV30 - - 12 TGTGCCTGGAGTCAGGGCACGGCTGAAGCTTTCTTT CAWSQGTAEAFF
TRBJ1-6 TRBV7-9 - TRBD1 19 TGTGCCAGCAGCGCAGCCCCGGGACAGGGATTTTCAAATAATTCACCCCTCCACTTT CASSAAPGQGFSNNSPLHF
TRBJ2-1 TRBV12-3/TRBV12-4 - - 13 TGTGCCAGCAGTTTAGGCCCCGGGAACGTACAGTTCTTC CASSLGPGNVQFF
TRBJ2-6 TRBV7-9 - TRBD2 15 TGTGCCAGCAGCTCCGGGACTAGCCTCAACAACGTCCTGACTTTT CASSSGTSLNNVLTF
TRBJ1-3 TRBV4-2 - - 14 TGTGCCAGCAGCCCCCGGGAGAATGGAAACACCATATATTTT CASSPRENGNTIYF
TRBJ2-5 TRBV9 - TRBD1 14 TGTGCCAGCAGCGTACAGGGGGCGCGCGAGACCCAGTACTTC CASSVQGARETQYF
TRBJ1-2 TRBV2 - TRBD1 14 TGTGCCAGCATTACCGACAGGGGTACCTATGGCTACACCTTC CASITDRGTYGYTF
TRBJ2-1 TRBV27 - - 14 TGTGCCAGCAGTTTATCTAGCGACTACAATGAGCAGTTCTTC CASSLSSDYNEQFF